Presented here are 14 T cell receptor beta chains from one specimen sequenced in a study of T-cell memory formation after mild COVID-19. A single record per CDR3 protein comes from TCRdb applying MiXCR to the 5' RACE reads. In the table there are about 400,000 distinct CDR3 sequences, approximately 16% of which are singletons. Sequenced: PBMCs or a T cell subset sorted from them (not recorded which). The receptors were sampled from a man between 18 and 35 years old who had mild COVID-19 (a few samples of this study predate the infection). Cell type and time point are not known.

This chain's CDR3 is CASSPDYTRTGELFF. Here the CDR3 DNA reads TGTGCCAGCAGCCCAGACTATACGCGCACCGGGGAGCTGTTTTTT. V usage is TRBV7-9 and J usage is TRBJ2-2; D might be TRBD2 (5 bases). The length of the CDR3 is 15 residues. Trimming removed 5 bases at V and 4 bases at J, with 14 bases between. Germline values: CDR1 SEHNR, CDR2 FQNEAQ (reference sequence).

This clonotype was detected only a few times. The chain uses TRBV19 and TRBJ1-5; 9 bases match TRBD1. The germline V gene encodes CDR1 LNHDA and CDR2 SQIVND (reference sequence). V lost 6 bases, J lost 9 bases, and 9 bases stayed unmatched. The CDR3 is made up of 14 amino acids. The CDR3: CASRPDRGRGPQHF. Here the CDR3 DNA reads TGTGCCAGTAGGCCCGACAGGGGGAGAGGGCCCCAGCATTTT.

V and J are TRBV12-3 or TRBV12-4 and TRBJ2-5; 11 positions match TRBD2. V shed 1 base and J 4 bases; nucleotides not matched to a gene: 14. This CDR3 region has 19 residues. The CDR3 DNA sequence: TGTGCCAGCAGTTTAGAAGTGCCTAGCGGGGGGACCCCAAGAGAGACCCAGTACTTC. As protein: CASSLEVPSGGTPRETQYF.

Ten or more counts support this clonotype. The chain joins TRBV5-1 to TRBJ2-3, with 7 bases matching TRBD1. V lost 2 bases to trimming and J lost 2 bases; unmatched junction nucleotides: 5. CDR3 size: 15 residues. Germline CDR1 is SGHRS and CDR2 is YFSETQ. CDR3 protein: CASSFGTASTDTQYF. In DNA form, the CDR3 reads TGCGCCAGCAGCTTCGGGACAGCCTCCACAGATACGCAGTATTTT.

V gene TRBV7-2 combines with J gene TRBJ2-3, with D possibly matching TRBD2 (6 bases). The CDR3 consists of 14 residues. CDR1 and CDR2 (germline): SGHTA, FQGNSA. V was shortened by 5 bases and J by 5 bases, with 14 bases between the two germline ends. The DNA for the CDR3 is TGTGCCAGCAGCCTCCGACTAGGAGGAGATACGCAGTATTTT. This encodes CASSLRLGGDTQYF.

The V gene is TRBV5-1, the J gene TRBJ1-1; D gene unclear. Germline V lookup: CDR1 SGHRS, CDR2 YFSETQ. The CDR3 loop spans 12 amino acids. Between the trimmed V and J ends, which lost 1 base and 6 bases, there was a span of 7 bases. The CDR3 here is CASSLSGAEAFF. The DNA of the CDR3 is TGCGCCAGCAGCTTGTCCGGGGCTGAAGCTTTCTTT.

The sample holds a few counts of this clonotype. This chain uses TRBV10-1 with TRBJ2-3; no clear D. V gave up 4 bases and J gave up 6 bases, with 8 bases separating them. Per germline, CDR1 WNHNN and CDR2 SYGVQD (reference sequence). This CDR3 is 12 amino acids long. The CDR3: CASSGAGDTQYF. The CDR3 region has the DNA TGCGCCAGCAGTGGTGCCGGGGATACGCAGTATTTT.

This clonotype was seen more than once but under ten times. The rearrangement joins TRBV7-2 to TRBJ2-2; D is ambiguous. With 6 bases removed from V and 0 bases from J, the gap between germline ends came to 8 bases. The CDR3 has 14 residues. Germline V lookup: CDR1 SGHTA, CDR2 FQGNSA. The CDR3 DNA reads as TGTGCCAGCAGAGGGCCCTCGAACACCGGGGAGCTGTTTTTT. This sequence encodes CASRGPSNTGELFF.

The sample holds many counts of this clonotype. At one of its ends the junction is not consistent with the germline gene, which may arise from a read error. V gene TRBV7-7 combines with J gene TRBJ2-5, with TRBD2 matching 8 bases. This CDR3 spans 15 amino acids. In germline, CDR1 is SSHAT, CDR2 FNYEAQ (reference sequence). In nucleotides, the CDR3 is TGTGCTAGCAGCCTGGGCGGCGGGGGGCAAGAGACCCAGTACTTC. This sequence encodes CASSLGGGGQETQYF.

This clonotype was found a few times. The chain couples TRBV7-2 to TRBJ2-3; 8 nucleotides align to TRBD2. V was pared by 5 bases and J by 4 bases, with 8 bases of the junction left unmatched. Germline CDR1 is SGHTA and CDR2 is FQGNSA. The CDR3 runs to 15 residues. The CDR3 sequence: CASSHGRGASDTQYF. CDR3 DNA sequence: TGTGCCAGCAGCCACGGGCGGGGGGCCTCAGATACGCAGTATTTT.

This clonotype was counted a few times. The chain uses TRBV4-3 and TRBJ2-1, with 9 bases matching TRBD2. The V segment lost 0 bases and the J segment 4 bases; nucleotides outside the gene matches: 7. This CDR3 has 17 residues. Germline V gives CDR1 LGHNA, CDR2 YSLEER. The CDR3 DNA sequence: TGCGCCAGCAGCCAAGATGGGCGGGGGGGCAGGTACAATGAGCAGTTCTTC. It translates to CASSQDGRGGRYNEQFF.

The CDR3 DNA reads as TGCAGTGCAACAGAGAGGGGGCGGTTGGACAATGAGCAGTTCTTC. As protein: CSATERGRLDNEQFF. The V and J genes are TRBV20-1 and TRBJ2-1, with 7 bases fitting TRBD1. Germline V gives CDR1 DFQATT, CDR2 SNEGSKA (reference sequence). V lost 6 bases to trimming and J lost 5 bases; unmatched junction nucleotides: 13. The CDR3 runs 15 residues.

This clonotype was observed a handful of times. The rearrangement links TRBV7-2 to TRBJ2-3; D remains ambiguous. This CDR3 region has 13 residues. CDR1 is SGHTA, CDR2 FQGNSA, per germline. The germline V and J ends were trimmed by 10 bases and 0 bases, with 11 bases remaining between them. The CDR3 here is CATDADSTDTQYF. CDR3 sequence (DNA): TGTGCCACCGACGCGGACAGCACAGATACGCAGTATTTT.

The chain links TRBV7-2 to TRBJ1-2; D is undetermined. The germline gives CDR1 SGHTA, CDR2 FQGNSA. Between the trimmed V and J ends, which lost 3 bases and 3 bases, there was a span of 8 bases. The CDR3 has 13 residues. CDR3 loop: CASSFDAYYGYTF. For the CDR3, the DNA is TGTGCCAGCAGCTTCGACGCGTACTATGGCTACACCTTC. Using reference TRBV7-2 and TRBJ1-2 for the parts outside the CDR3, the full variable domain is GAGVSQSPSNKVTEKGKDVELRCDPISGHTALYWYRQSLGQGLEFLIYFQGNSAPDKSGLPSDRFSAERTGGSVSTLTIQRTQQEDSAVYLCASSFDAYYGYTFGSGTRLTVV.